These T cell receptor beta chains were read from a single sample in a study of tumor and adjacent non-tumor tissue in lung cancer. MiXCR, applied by TCRdb to the multiplex PCR reads, yields one record per CDR3 protein. The data hold roughly 220,000 distinct CDR3 sequences, with around 71% observed a single time. Material: lung tumor tissue. These receptors all stem from a man aged 60 to 75 with non-small cell lung cancer. Each CDR3 is given with its conserved first and last residue.

v_call,cdr3_aa
TRBV20-1,CSARERVPVTQYF
TRBV11-1,CASSSSRLVGGSNEQFF
TRBV11-2,CASSLIKGSRGTYKQYF
TRBV6-1,CASSPGHTTYEQYF
TRBV20-1,CSATLGVLNFEAFF
TRBV5-4,CASSLRSGLPYEQYF
TRBV12-3/TRBV12-4,CASSPEQTLSTGELFF
TRBV11-2,CASILDSPVHEQYF
TRBV30,CAWSGGLGNQPQHF
TRBV20-1,CSASDDGNSYHEQFF
TRBV5-1,CASSLEGITEAFF
TRBV4-3,CASSLLTSPNSTDTQYF
TRBV20-1,CSARLDAGDTQYF
TRBV6-1,CVSIPLAGWGKDTQYF
TRBV6-2/TRBV6-3,CASSYGVGEETQYF
TRBV20-1,CNAPGQAYNSPLHF
TRBV6-5,CASSMRTAWANVLTF
TRBV20-1,CSARKMAVSYQPQHF
TRBV6-2/TRBV6-3,CASTHGAKAPDTQYF
TRBV6-2/TRBV6-3,CASRRTTYYELYF
TRBV12-3/TRBV12-4,CASTLTSPEKLFF
TRBV29-1,CSVQGNIHNEQFF
TRBV4-3,CASSQNPPGTSGQETQYF
TRBV5-6,CASCSVHGSRNYGYTF
TRBV12-3/TRBV12-4,CASIRAGGNEQFF
TRBV29-1,CSVEYGEYGYSF
TRBV12-5,CVSAPGQPNEKLFF
TRBV20-1,CSAQGPSGSYNEQFF
TRBV20-1,CSARSGASEENQYF
TRBV4-1,CASSQESRGLGGYTF
TRBV11-3,CASSFLRVNEQFF
TRBV29-1,CSLGGTAETQYF
TRBV29-1,CSVEAWGEGEQFF
TRBV20-1,CSARDSDISAPNTEVFF
TRBV7-8,CASSSETGLTEAFF
TRBV20-1,CSVLRLAQCSYNEQFF
TRBV28,CASSLVLGQGLYGYTF
TRBV20-1,CSARLAGGSYYNQPQHF
TRBV4-2,CTSSQDGRGGYGYTF
TRBV11-3,CASSGYNERFF
TRBV10-2,CASSVVTARTGELFF
TRBV11-2,CASREVWDGYEQYF
TRBV11-2,CASSSSPGNEQFF
TRBV5-4,CASTYSGGRETQYF
TRBV11-3,CTSSLTGVLNYGYTF
TRBV20-1,CGALEEHVRPLHF
TRBV7-9,CASSLEAGGSPLHF
TRBV11-2,CASSLGPRDRGGSPLQF
TRBV4-2,CASSSHTDDMQYF